These 9 T cell receptor beta chains share one sample of origin, sequenced in a study of shared T cell receptors in the human thymus. Profiling relied on immunoSEQ multiplex PCR, and the TCRdb table lists in-frame clones only, not all of them. The profile shows more than 550,000 clones, about 87% of them singletons. Another study also made use of these data, one on human thymus T cells.

Sample: thymocytes. These TCRs come from a boy in the first two years of life with a congenital heart defect.

This chain uses TRBV13 with TRBJ2-1; 8 bases are a match to TRBD2. This CDR3 comprises 18 residues. The V and J ends lost 0 bases and 8 bases, in that order; junction bases with no gene match: 15. Germline V lookup: CDR1 PRHDT, CDR2 FYEKMQ (reference sequence). This CDR3 is CASSLGGTRQSSGHEQFF. The CDR3 DNA reads as TGTGCCAGCAGCTTAGGAGGGACTAGGCAAAGCTCGGGGCATGAGCAGTTCTTC.

The chain is built from TRBV6-5 and TRBJ1-1; tentatively, D is TRBD1 (6 bases). CDR1 is MNHEY, CDR2 SVGAGI, per germline. The CDR3 is 15 residues long. The V and J ends lost 5 bases and 3 bases respectively, with 16 bases between them. CDR3 sequence: CASSAPGQIHTEAFF. The CDR3 DNA reads TGTGCCAGCAGTGCTCCGGGACAAATCCACACTGAAGCTTTCTTT.

This clone has a single count. This chain joins TRBV5-6 and TRBJ2-3; possible D gene TRBD1, 6 bases. The V gene lost 3 bases and the J gene lost 2 bases, with 16 bases spanning the gap. The germline V gene encodes CDR1 SGHDT and CDR2 YYEEEE. The length of the CDR3 is 16 residues. Here the CDR3 reads CASSSDRTALTDTQYF. CDR3 coding DNA: TGTGCCAGCAGCTCCGACCGGACAGCCCTCACAGATACGCAGTATTTT.

A remark on this clone: Mismatch with germline at one junction end may stem from a read error. This chain joins TRBV7-6 and TRBJ2-1; 9 bases match TRBD1. The CDR3 length is 16 residues. Per germline, CDR1 SGHVS and CDR2 FNYEAQ. The CDR3 DNA reads TGTGCCAGCACCTTAGCACCAGGACAGGGGTCCAATGAGCAGTTCTTC. Translation: CASTLAPGQGSNEQFF.

As regards this clone: The junction and the germline gene differ at one end; a read error may be behind it. CDR3 DNA: TGTGCCAGCTTAGGGTGGACAGGGAACTCTGAAGCTTTCTTT. Translating it yields CASLGWTGNSEAFF. This chain links TRBV2 with TRBJ1-1, with 8 bases matching TRBD1. Germline CDR1 and CDR2: SNHLY and FYNNEI. The CDR3 consists of 14 residues. Using reference TRBV2 and TRBJ1-1 for the parts outside the CDR3, the full variable domain is EPEVTQTPSHQVTQMGQEVILRCVPISNHLYFYWYRQILGQKVEFLVSFYNNEISEKSEIFDDQFSVERPDGSNFTLKIRSTKLEDSAMYFCASLGWTGNSEAFFGQGTRLTVV.

This rearrangement joins TRBV28 to TRBJ2-5; TRBD1 aligns across 9 bases. The V segment lost 4 bases and the J segment 6 bases; nucleotides outside the gene matches: 9. Germline V CDR1 and CDR2: MDHEN, SYDVKM. The CDR3 sequence is 15 residues long. DNA for the CDR3: TGTGCCAGCAGTTCCCGGGACAGGGTCTATAAGACCCAGTACTTC. Protein: CASSSRDRVYKTQYF.

This clone occurred once. The V and J genes are TRBV11-2 and TRBJ1-1; 8 bases are shared with TRBD1. The CDR3 sequence is 17 residues long. J gave up 0 bases and V 5 bases, and 11 bases lay outside the gene matches. Looked up from germline, CDR1 is SGHAT and CDR2 is FQNNGV. The CDR3 loop is CASSAPGQDQMNTEAFF. The CDR3 DNA reads TGTGCCAGCAGCGCTCCGGGACAGGACCAAATGAACACTGAAGCTTTCTTT.

This sequence joins TRBV4-1 and TRBJ1-1; D might be TRBD1 (6 bases). CDR1 is MGHRA, CDR2 YSYEKL, per germline. V gave up 0 bases and J gave up 5 bases, with 10 bases separating them. The CDR3 is 14 amino acids. Here the CDR3 reads CASSQEGDRTEAFF. The CDR3 DNA follows: TGCGCCAGCAGCCAAGAGGGAGACAGGACTGAAGCTTTCTTT.

This clone appeared a single time. V gene TRBV11-1 combines with J gene TRBJ1-6, with 7 bases that match TRBD1. Germline V gene data show CDR1 as SGHAT and CDR2 as FQDESV (reference sequence). This CDR3 has 15 residues. V lost 5 bases, J lost 9 bases, and 10 bases stayed unmatched. In DNA, the CDR3 is TGTGCCAGCAGCCGTACAGGGGATGGCGGTTCACCCCTCCACTTT. Amino acids: CASSRTGDGGSPLHF.